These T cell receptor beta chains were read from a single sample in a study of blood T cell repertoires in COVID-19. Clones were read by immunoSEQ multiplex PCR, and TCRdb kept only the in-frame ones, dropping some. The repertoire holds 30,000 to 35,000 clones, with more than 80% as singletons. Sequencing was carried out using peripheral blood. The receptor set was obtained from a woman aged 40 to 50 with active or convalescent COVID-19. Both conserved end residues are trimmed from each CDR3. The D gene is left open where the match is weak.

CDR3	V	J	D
ASTPDRRRDYEQY	TRBV28	TRBJ2-7	TRBD1
ASAPTGELSPLH	TRBV7-2	TRBJ1-6	.
ATWGGTGIHEQF	TRBV21-1	TRBJ2-1	.
ATSTYHEREKLF	TRBV15	TRBJ1-4	.
ATSRGRANYGYT	TRBV7-2	TRBJ1-2	TRBD1
ASSLNRLSANNEQF	TRBV7-3	TRBJ2-1	.
ASSYIASGTETQY	TRBV6-5	TRBJ2-5	TRBD2
ASSQEGLAGLYNEQF	TRBV3-1/TRBV3-2	TRBJ2-1	TRBD2
ASSRGGVGTDTQY	TRBV7-8	TRBJ2-3	.
ASSQFNNQPQH	TRBV3-1/TRBV3-2	TRBJ1-5	.
ASSLTAGKIMNTEAF	TRBV7-3	TRBJ1-1	.
ASSSRDSGLTGELF	TRBV11-1	TRBJ2-2	TRBD2
ASSSLGVGSGSPLH	TRBV5-1	TRBJ1-6	.
AWSRREGVVNEQF	TRBV30	TRBJ2-1	.
ASSSVPLYQETQY	TRBV27	TRBJ2-5	.
ASSVIQGTNTEAF	TRBV7-8	TRBJ1-1	TRBD1
ASSLWAGLTSPLH	TRBV27	TRBJ1-6	.
ASRFFLSGELF	TRBV28	TRBJ2-2	.
ASSRSLNSPLH	TRBV13	TRBJ1-6	.